These 3 T cell receptor beta chains share one sample of origin, sequenced in a study of T-cell memory formation after mild COVID-19 (dated by TCRdb to 2020 to 2022). Library preparation employed 5' RACE. Sequenced on an Illumina NovaSeq 6000. TCRdb reworked the public reads: Q25 trimming with fastp, MiXCR clone assembly, productive beta chains retained. Rows matching on CDR3 protein sequence are summarized as one entry with the most common DNA and genes. Present in this sample are about 270,000 distinct CDR3 sequences, 15% to 20% of which were seen just once. The top ten clonotypes cover roughly 23% of the sample. The sample was PBMCs or a T cell subset sorted from them (not recorded which). The receptors here all came from a man aged 18 to 35 who had mild COVID-19 (a few samples of this study predate the infection). The sample titles of this study are shuffled in the database, so cell type and time point are left out; the donor was told from shared clones.

This clonotype was seen more than once but under ten times. The chain employs TRBV2 and TRBJ2-3; D uncertain. The CDR3 runs 14 residues. The germline CDR1 and CDR2 sequences are SNHLY and FYNNEI. Between the trimmed V and J ends, which lost 3 bases and 4 bases, there was a span of 11 bases. The CDR3 nucleotides read TGTGCCAGCAGTGACTGGGTTAGGGCAGATACGCAGTATTTT. Translated, it gives CASSDWVRADTQYF.

Many counts were recorded for this clonotype. The chain links TRBV6-6 to TRBJ2-1; 8 bases agree with TRBD2. In germline, CDR1 is MNHNY, CDR2 SVGAGI (reference sequence). V was pared by 1 base and J by 1 base, with 6 bases of the junction left unmatched. The CDR3 covers 17 residues. CDR3 region: CASSYYFGGVSYNEQFF. CDR3 in DNA: TGTGCCAGCAGTTACTATTTCGGGGGGGTGTCCTACAATGAGCAGTTCTTC.

This clonotype has just one count. This rearrangement joins TRBV6-6 to TRBJ1-4, with no clear D. The CDR3 runs 11 residues. V lost 6 bases and J 12 bases, leaving 11 bases between the germline ends. Germline V gene data show CDR1 as MNHNY and CDR2 as SVGAGI (reference sequence). The CDR3 DNA reads TGTGCCAGCAGCGTAAAGATGGAACTGTTTTTT. This codes for CASSVKMELFF.